This TCR beta chain was documented in a study of blood T cell repertoires in COVID-19. The method was immunoSEQ multiplex PCR; TCRdb's version includes in-frame clones alone and lacks a portion of them. The sample records about 180,000 clones, around 88% being singletons. CDR1 SGHRS and CDR2 YFSETQ come from the germline V gene. This CDR3 has 14 residues. The V end lost 0 bases, the J end lost 4 bases, and 8 bases lay between the germline ends. The chain links TRBV5-1 to TRBJ1-3; tentatively, D is TRBD1 (5 bases). The material sequenced was peripheral blood. The TCR originated in a woman younger than 45 with acute or convalescent COVID-19. CDR3 DNA sequence: TGCGCCAGCAGCTTGGGGCAGGGAGGAAACACCATATATTTT. Its protein product is CASSLGQGGNTIYF.